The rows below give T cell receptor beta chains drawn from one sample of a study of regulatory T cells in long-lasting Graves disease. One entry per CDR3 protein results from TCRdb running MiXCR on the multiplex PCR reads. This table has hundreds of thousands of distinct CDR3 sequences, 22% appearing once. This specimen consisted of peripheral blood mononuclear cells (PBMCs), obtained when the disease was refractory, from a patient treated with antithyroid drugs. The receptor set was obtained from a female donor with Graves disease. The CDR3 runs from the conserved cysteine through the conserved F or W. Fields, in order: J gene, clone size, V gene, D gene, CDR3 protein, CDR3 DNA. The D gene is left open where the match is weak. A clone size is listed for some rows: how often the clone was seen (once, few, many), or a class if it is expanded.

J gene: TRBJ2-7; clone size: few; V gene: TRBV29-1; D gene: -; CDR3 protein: CSVEQSFSHEQYF; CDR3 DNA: TGCAGCGTTGAACAGTCGTTCTCCCACGAGCAGTACTTC
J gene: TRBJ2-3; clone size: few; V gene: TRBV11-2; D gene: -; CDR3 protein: CASSLEAGMVTDTQYF; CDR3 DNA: TGTGCCAGCAGCTTAGAGGCGGGAATGGTCACAGATACGCAGTATTTT
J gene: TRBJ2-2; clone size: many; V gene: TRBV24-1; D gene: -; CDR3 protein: CATSDLYTGELFF; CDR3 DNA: TGTGCCACCAGTGATTTGTACACCGGGGAGCTGTTTTTT
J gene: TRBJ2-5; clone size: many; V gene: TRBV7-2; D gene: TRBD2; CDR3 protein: CASSLEWWEGAETQYF; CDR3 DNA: TGTGCCAGCAGCTTAGAATGGTGGGAGGGCGCGGAGACCCAGTACTTC
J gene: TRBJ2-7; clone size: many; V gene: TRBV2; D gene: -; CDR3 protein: CASGWDRRGLWPNYEQYF; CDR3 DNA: TGTGCCAGCGGATGGGACCGCCGAGGATTGTGGCCGAACTACGAGCAGTACTTC
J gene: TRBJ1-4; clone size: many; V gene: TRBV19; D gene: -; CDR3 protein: CASGTTAYEKLFF; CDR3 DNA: TGTGCCAGTGGGACTACGGCGTATGAAAAACTGTTTTTT
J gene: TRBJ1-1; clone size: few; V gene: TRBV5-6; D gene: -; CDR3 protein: CASSAHWSMNTEAFF; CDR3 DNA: TGTGCCAGCAGCGCCCATTGGAGTATGAACACTGAAGCTTTCTTT
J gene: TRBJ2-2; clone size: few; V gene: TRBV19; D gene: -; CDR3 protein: CASSPRPRDPGELFF; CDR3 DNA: TGTGCCAGTAGTCCCCGCCCTAGGGACCCCGGGGAGCTGTTTTTT
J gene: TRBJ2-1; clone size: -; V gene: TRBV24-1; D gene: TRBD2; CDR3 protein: CATSEGGLAGGKSSYNEQFF; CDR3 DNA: TGTGCCACCAGTGAAGGGGGGCTAGCGGGGGGGAAGAGCTCCTACAATGAGCAGTTCTTC
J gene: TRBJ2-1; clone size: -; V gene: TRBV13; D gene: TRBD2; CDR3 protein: CASSTPGLAGPYNEQFF; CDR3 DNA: TGTGCCAGCAGCACCCCCGGACTAGCGGGCCCCTACAATGAGCAGTTCTTC
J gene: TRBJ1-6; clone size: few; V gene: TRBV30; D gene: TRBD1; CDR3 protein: CAWSVDRGNSPLHF; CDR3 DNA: TGTGCCTGGAGCGTGGACAGGGGGAATTCACCCCTCCACTTT
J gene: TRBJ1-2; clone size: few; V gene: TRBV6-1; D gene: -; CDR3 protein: CASSDNTRAGYTF; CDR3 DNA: TGTGCCAGCAGTGATAACACCCGGGCCGGCTACACCTTC
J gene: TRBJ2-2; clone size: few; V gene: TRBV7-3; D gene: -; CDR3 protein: CASSTGAFRELFF; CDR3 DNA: TGTGCCAGCTCTACTGGGGCCTTCAGGGAGCTGTTTTTT
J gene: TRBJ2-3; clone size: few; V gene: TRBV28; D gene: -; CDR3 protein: CASSLWGPTDTQYF; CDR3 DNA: TGTGCCAGCAGTTTGTGGGGGCCCACAGATACGCAGTATTTT
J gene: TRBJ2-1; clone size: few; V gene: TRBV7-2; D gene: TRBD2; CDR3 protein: CASSSKRGGNGEQFF; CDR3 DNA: TGTGCCAGCAGCTCCAAGCGGGGGGGAAACGGTGAGCAGTTCTTC
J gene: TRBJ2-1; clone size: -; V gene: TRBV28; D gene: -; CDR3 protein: CASSFFRGMIYNEQFF; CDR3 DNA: TGTGCCAGCAGTTTTTTCCGGGGAATGATTTACAATGAGCAGTTCTTC
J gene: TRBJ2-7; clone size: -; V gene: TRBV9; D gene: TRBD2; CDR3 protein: CASSNPSGGLGSYEQYF; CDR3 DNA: TGTGCCAGCAGCAACCCTAGCGGGGGGCTTGGATCCTACGAGCAGTACTTC